These T cell receptor beta chains were read from a single sample in a study of human T cells and chemical hapten exposure. TCRdb processed the RACE reads anew with MiXCR; each CDR3 protein has one entry. Of 30,000 to 35,000 distinct CDR3 sequences in the sample, about 7% were seen once. The specimen was whole blood. Source of these receptors: a human donor in good health. Some clones in this sample may be carry-over from other donors' samples. Each CDR3 is given with its conserved first and last residue. D genes are given only for firm matches. Clone size is shown for a subset of rows, as once, few, many or a class of expanded clone.

J,D,length,size,V,CDR3,DNA
TRBJ1-4,NA,18,NA,TRBV5-1,CASSRTPIPLLCNEKLFF,TGCGCCAGCAGCCGTACCCCCATTCCCCTATTATGTAATGAAAAACTGTTTTTT
TRBJ2-3,NA,13,many,TRBV30,CAWTGVSLDTQYF,TGTGCCTGGACCGGAGTTTCACTAGATACGCAGTATTTT
TRBJ1-1,TRBD1,15,few,TRBV7-8,CASSLGTGGYGEAFF,TGTGCCAGCAGCTTAGGGACAGGGGGCTATGGTGAAGCTTTCTTT
TRBJ2-3,NA,15,NA,TRBV21-1,CASSKEGHSTDTQYF,TGTGCCAGCAGCAAAGAGGGACACAGCACAGATACGCAGTATTTT
TRBJ1-5,TRBD1,16,NA,TRBV7-2,CASSLTGQGNNQPQHF,TGTGCCAGCAGCTTAACAGGACAGGGTAACAATCAGCCCCAGCATTTT
TRBJ2-5,TRBD2,15,many,TRBV6-1,CASMLTSGSGETQYF,TGTGCCAGCATGCTCACTAGCGGGAGTGGTGAGACCCAGTACTTC
TRBJ1-1,NA,14,many,TRBV6-2/TRBV6-3,CASSRQRMNTEAFF,TGTGCCAGCAGTCGACAGCGAATGAACACTGAAGCTTTCTTT
TRBJ1-1,NA,13,few,TRBV5-6,CASSFEYVGEAFF,TGTGCCAGCAGCTTTGAGTATGTGGGTGAAGCTTTCTTT
TRBJ1-1,NA,14,few,TRBV29-1,CSVETRQADTEAFF,TGCAGCGTTGAAACCCGGCAGGCGGACACTGAAGCTTTCTTT
TRBJ1-5,TRBD1,17,NA,TRBV7-9,CASSVGQGAVGNQPQHF,TGTGCCAGCTCCGTCGGGCAGGGGGCTGTGGGCAATCAGCCCCAGCATTTT
TRBJ2-1,TRBD2,15,many,TRBV9,CASSSASGTYNEQFF,TGTGCCAGCAGCTCCGCTAGCGGGACCTACAATGAGCAGTTCTTC
TRBJ2-5,TRBD2,15,few,TRBV6-6,CASSPLAGNQETQYF,TGTGCCAGCAGCCCACTAGCGGGGAACCAAGAGACCCAGTACTTC
TRBJ2-2,TRBD2,16,many,TRBV6-1,CASSVNSGRAAGELFF,TGTGCCAGCAGTGTGAATAGCGGGAGGGCCGCGGGGGAGCTGTTTTTT
TRBJ2-1,TRBD2,17,few,TRBV6-5,CASSWGRTSGRTNEQFF,TGTGCCAGCAGTTGGGGGCGTACTAGCGGGAGAACCAATGAGCAGTTCTTC
TRBJ1-3,TRBD1,16,few,TRBV7-9,CASSARQGSSGNTIYF,TGTGCCAGCAGCGCCCGACAGGGCTCCTCTGGAAACACCATATATTTT
TRBJ2-1,TRBD2,18,few,TRBV6-2/TRBV6-3,CASSYSLLAGGLGNEQFF,TGTGCCAGCAGTTACTCTCTCCTAGCGGGGGGGCTCGGAAATGAGCAGTTCTTC
TRBJ1-5,NA,13,few,TRBV2,CASSEQYGQPQHF,TGTGCCAGCAGTGAACAGTACGGTCAGCCCCAGCATTTT
TRBJ1-1,TRBD1,18,NA,TRBV5-4,CASSLEGTGFWQDTEAFF,TGTGCCAGCAGCTTGGAAGGGACAGGATTCTGGCAGGACACTGAAGCTTTCTTT
TRBJ2-3,NA,14,many,TRBV13,CASSPRAITDTQYF,TGTGCCAGCAGCCCAAGGGCTATCACAGATACGCAGTATTTT
TRBJ2-5,TRBD1,16,few,TRBV7-8,CASSLYRDRGRETQYF,TGTGCCAGCAGCTTGTACCGGGACAGGGGGCGCGAGACCCAGTACTTC
TRBJ1-6,NA,14,NA,TRBV6-5,CASNAAGQHSPLHF,TGTGCCAGCAATGCGGCAGGGCAACATTCACCCCTCCACTTT